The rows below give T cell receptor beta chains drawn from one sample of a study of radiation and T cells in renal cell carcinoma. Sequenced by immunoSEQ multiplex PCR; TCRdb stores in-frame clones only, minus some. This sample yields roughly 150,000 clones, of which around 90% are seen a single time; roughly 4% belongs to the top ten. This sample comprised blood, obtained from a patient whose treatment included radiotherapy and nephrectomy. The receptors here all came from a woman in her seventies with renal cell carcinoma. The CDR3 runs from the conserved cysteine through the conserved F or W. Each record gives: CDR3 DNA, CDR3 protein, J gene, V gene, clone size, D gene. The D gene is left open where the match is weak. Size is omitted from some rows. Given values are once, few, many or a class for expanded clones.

DNA: TGTGCCAGCGAGGGGCGAGGAAACTATGGCTACACCTTC
CDR3: CASEGRGNYGYTF
J: TRBJ1-2
V: TRBV19
size: -
D: -

DNA: TGTGCCACCAGAGCGGAGGGGAACACTGAAGCTTTCTTT
CDR3: CATRAEGNTEAFF
J: TRBJ1-1
V: TRBV15
size: -
D: -

DNA: TGTGCCAGCAGCTTGGGAGCTGCCCGGAAGAACACTGAAGCTTTCTTT
CDR3: CASSLGAARKNTEAFF
J: TRBJ1-1
V: TRBV5-8
size: -
D: -

DNA: TGCGCCAGCCGCCTGGGGGCGATGAACACTGAAGCTTTCTTT
CDR3: CASRLGAMNTEAFF
J: TRBJ1-1
V: TRBV5-1
size: -
D: -

DNA: TGTGCCAGCAGTATTAACAGGGCTGGCTACACCTTC
CDR3: CASSINRAGYTF
J: TRBJ1-2
V: TRBV7-9
size: -
D: -

DNA: TGTGCCACCTCCGGAACTCAAGAGACCCAGTACTTC
CDR3: CATSGTQETQYF
J: TRBJ2-5
V: TRBV28
size: -
D: -

DNA: TGTGCCAGCAGCTTGGGCGGGCTCAATGAGCAGTTCTTC
CDR3: CASSLGGLNEQFF
J: TRBJ2-1
V: TRBV7-6
size: -
D: -

DNA: TGTGCCAGCAGCGTAGCCGGGACAGGGATTTTCGAGCAGTACTTC
CDR3: CASSVAGTGIFEQYF
J: TRBJ2-7
V: TRBV9
size: -
D: TRBD1

DNA: TGTGCCAGCAGTGGTGGGGGATATGGCTACACCTTC
CDR3: CASSGGGYGYTF
J: TRBJ1-2
V: TRBV6-1
size: -
D: -

DNA: TGTGCCAGCAGCTTAGACAGGGGCGAGACCCAGTACTTC
CDR3: CASSLDRGETQYF
J: TRBJ2-5
V: TRBV13
size: -
D: TRBD1

DNA: TGTGCCACCCGGGAGGACAGGGGGATTTTAGGTGGCTACACCTTC
CDR3: CATREDRGILGGYTF
J: TRBJ1-2
V: TRBV6-5
size: -
D: TRBD1

DNA: TGTGCCTGGAGTGTCCCAGGCCTTAATGAAAAACTGTTTTTT
CDR3: CAWSVPGLNEKLFF
J: TRBJ1-4
V: TRBV30
size: -
D: -

DNA: TGTGCCAGCAGTTTAGTCCAGAACACTGAAGCTTTCTTT
CDR3: CASSLVQNTEAFF
J: TRBJ1-1
V: TRBV28
size: -
D: -

DNA: TGTGCCAGCAGACGGGCCTCCAATCAGCCCCAGCATTTT
CDR3: CASRRASNQPQHF
J: TRBJ1-5
V: TRBV6-5
size: once
D: -

DNA: TGTGCCAGCAGCTCTTACAATCAGCCCCAGCATTTT
CDR3: CASSSYNQPQHF
J: TRBJ1-5
V: TRBV28
size: -
D: -

DNA: TGTGCCAGCAGAGTCGCGGGAAACACCATATATTTT
CDR3: CASRVAGNTIYF
J: TRBJ1-3
V: TRBV28
size: -
D: -

DNA: TGCGCCAGCAGCCAAGAATTGGGGGGACAGGTTTGGACTGAAGCTTTCTTT
CDR3: CASSQELGGQVWTEAFF
J: TRBJ1-1
V: TRBV4-1
size: -
D: TRBD1

DNA: TGTGCCAGCAGCGGACAGTACACCGGGGAGCTGTTTTTT
CDR3: CASSGQYTGELFF
J: TRBJ2-2
V: TRBV6-1
size: -
D: -

DNA: TGTGCCAGCAGCTTTCGACAGGGACGCGGCTACACCTTC
CDR3: CASSFRQGRGYTF
J: TRBJ1-2
V: TRBV7-2
size: -
D: TRBD1

DNA: TGTGCCAGCAGCGCCGGGCCAGGGGGCAATCAGCCCCAGCATTTT
CDR3: CASSAGPGGNQPQHF
J: TRBJ1-5
V: TRBV5-8
size: -
D: -

DNA: TGTGCCAGCAGCCCCAGGACCGACACGAGCACAGATACGCAGTATTTT
CDR3: CASSPRTDTSTDTQYF
J: TRBJ2-3
V: TRBV7-2
size: -
D: -

DNA: TGCGCCAGCAGCCAAGATTTATTAGATTACGGGGAGACCCAGTACTTC
CDR3: CASSQDLLDYGETQYF
J: TRBJ2-5
V: TRBV4-3
size: -
D: -

DNA: TGTGCCAGCAGCTTCGGGACAGGGGGCACTGAAGCTTTCTTT
CDR3: CASSFGTGGTEAFF
J: TRBJ1-1
V: TRBV5-6
size: -
D: TRBD1

DNA: TGTGCCAGCAGTTTATCAGCCCGGGCCGGGAAGCTGTTTTTT
CDR3: CASSLSARAGKLFF
J: TRBJ2-2
V: TRBV27
size: -
D: -

DNA: TGTGCCAGCAGCTTGCCCGGGACAGGCGGAGAAAAACTGTTTTTT
CDR3: CASSLPGTGGEKLFF
J: TRBJ1-4
V: TRBV5-4
size: -
D: TRBD1

DNA: TGTGCCAGCAGTCCTCGGAACGAGCAGTACTTC
CDR3: CASSPRNEQYF
J: TRBJ2-7
V: TRBV28
size: -
D: -

DNA: TGTGCCTGGAGTGTCACAGTGCAAGAGACCCAGTACTTC
CDR3: CAWSVTVQETQYF
J: TRBJ2-5
V: TRBV30
size: -
D: -

DNA: TGTGCCAGCAGCTTGGTAGACAGGGGGAACACTGAAGCTTTCTTT
CDR3: CASSLVDRGNTEAFF
J: TRBJ1-1
V: TRBV5-4
size: few
D: TRBD1

DNA: TGTGCCAGCAGCGCGAGGGGGGATCAGCCCCAGCATTTT
CDR3: CASSARGDQPQHF
J: TRBJ1-5
V: TRBV9
size: -
D: -

DNA: TGTGCCAGCAGCAACACCTACGAGCAGTACTTC
CDR3: CASSNTYEQYF
J: TRBJ2-7
V: TRBV7-9
size: -
D: -

DNA: TGTGCCAGCAGCTTAAGGCAGGATTATGGCTACACCTTC
CDR3: CASSLRQDYGYTF
J: TRBJ1-2
V: TRBV7-2
size: -
D: -